This entry describes one T cell receptor beta chain. TCRdb reprocessed the RT-PCR reads via MiXCR and lists one record per CDR3 protein. The data contain 160,000 or so distinct CDR3 sequences, 24% of them singletons. V lost 0 bases and J lost 3; bases outside the gene matches: 1. The CDR3 runs to 14 residues. Germline CDR1 DFQATT, CDR2 SNEGSKA (reference sequence). The sample comes from a study of patients and donors after allogeneic stem cell transplantation. Input material: blood, either unsorted or a sorted T cell fraction (not recorded which). The chain recombines TRBV20-1 with TRBJ2-1; 8 bases line up with TRBD2. The receptor's source is a human donor who was either an allogeneic HSCT recipient or a stem cell or donor lymphocyte infusion donor (not recorded which). It is not recorded whose cells these are; they may come from a transplant donor. In DNA, the CDR3 is TGCAGTGCTAGAGATCGGGAGGGCTACAATGAGCAGTTCTTC. It yields the protein CSARDREGYNEQFF.